Reported below is one TCR beta chain. Its antigen is undetermined. Trimming left V 4 bases short and J 3 bases short, with 18 bases between. The CDR3 has 16 residues. Germline CDR1 reads SGHVS; CDR2 reads FQNEAQ. These data originate in a study of graft-versus-host responses after intestinal transplantation. Overall study context: Every recipient had anti-thymocyte globulin induction and approximately 3 years of tacrolimus plus steroids.

Produced via immunoSEQ multiplex PCR; TCRdb's table is partial and in-frame only. The repertoire holds some 130,000 clones, approximately 95% seen once, with over 2.5% in the top ten. Sequencing used unstimulated CD8+ T cells sorted from spleen or lymph node cells, obtained before intestinal transplant. The V and J genes are TRBV7-8 and TRBJ1-1; TRBD1 is a possible D gene (5 bases). The source is a human donor who received an intestinal transplant. CDR3: CASSYLREGLDTEAFF. CDR3 nucleotides: TGTGCCAGCAGCTACCTCAGGGAAGGGCTCGACACTGAAGCTTTCTTT.